The sample holds one count of the clone carrying this T cell receptor (beta chain). What it binds is unknown. One end of the junction fails to match germline, which may point to a read error. At the DNA level, this CDR3 is encoded by other sequences in the same sample as well. This entry belongs to a study of CD8 T cell repertoires and HIV-1 epitope variants. Repertoires were generated with immunoSEQ multiplex PCR, while TCRdb's copy carries only in-frame clones and drops some. The data hold 4,000 to 5,000 clones, with 65% to 75% observed a single time. This CDR3 is 15 amino acids long. CDR1 SGHTS and CDR2 YDEGEE come from the germline V gene.

Input material: cultured CD8+ T cells derived from PBMCs. The chain combines TRBV5-8 with TRBJ2-3, with TRBD1 identical over 12 bases. This TCR came from a male donor with HIV. CDR3 sequence: CASSSGTGGTDTQYF. The CDR3 DNA follows: TGTGCCAGCAGCTCCGGGACAGGGGGCACGGATACGCAGTATTTT.